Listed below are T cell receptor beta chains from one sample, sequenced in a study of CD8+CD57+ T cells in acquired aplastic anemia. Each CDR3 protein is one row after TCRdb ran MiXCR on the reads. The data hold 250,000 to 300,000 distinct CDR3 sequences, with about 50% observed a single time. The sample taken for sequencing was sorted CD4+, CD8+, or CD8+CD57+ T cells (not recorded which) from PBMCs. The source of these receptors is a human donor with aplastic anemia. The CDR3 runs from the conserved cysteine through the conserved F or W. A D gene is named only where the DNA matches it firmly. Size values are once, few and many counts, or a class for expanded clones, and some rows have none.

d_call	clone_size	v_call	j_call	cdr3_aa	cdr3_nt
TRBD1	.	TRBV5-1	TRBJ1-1	CASSRGQGDIEAFF	TGCGCCAGCAGCCGGGGACAGGGTGACATTGAAGCTTTCTTT
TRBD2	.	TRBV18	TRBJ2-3	CASSLVQGGTDTQYF	TGTGCCAGCTCCTTGGTGCAGGGAGGGACAGATACGCAGTATTTT
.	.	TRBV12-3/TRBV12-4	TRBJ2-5	CASSLVVGTQETQYF	TGTGCCAGCAGCCTGGTCGTGGGCACCCAAGAGACCCAGTACTTC
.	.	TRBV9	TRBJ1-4	CASSVDNEKLFF	TGTGCCAGCAGCGTTGATAATGAAAAACTGTTTTTT
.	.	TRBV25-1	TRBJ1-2	CASSESLSGANYGYTF	TGTGCCAGCAGTGAAAGTCTATCGGGTGCTAACTATGGCTACACCTTC
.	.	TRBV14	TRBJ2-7	CASSQGLAGRDHEQYF	TGTGCCAGCAGCCAAGGGCTGGCGGGACGGGACCACGAGCAGTACTTC
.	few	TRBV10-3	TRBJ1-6	CAISGGQVYNSPLHF	TGTGCCATCAGTGGGGGGCAGGTCTATAATTCACCCCTCCACTTT
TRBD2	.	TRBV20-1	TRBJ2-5	CSASTSGARDTQYF	TGCAGTGCTAGCACTAGCGGGGCTAGAGATACGCAGTACTTC
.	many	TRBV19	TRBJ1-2	CASVASSGYYGYTF	TGTGCCAGTGTAGCTTCGAGCGGATACTATGGCTACACCTTC
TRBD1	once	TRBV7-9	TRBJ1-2	CASSLAAGGRGYTF	TGTGCCAGCAGCTTAGCGGCAGGGGGCAGAGGCTACACCTTC
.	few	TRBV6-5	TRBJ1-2	CASSDPSYGYTF	TGTGCCAGCAGTGACCCTAGCTATGGCTACACCTTC
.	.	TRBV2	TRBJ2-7	CASSRTRHYEQYF	TGTGCCAGCAGTCGGACACGACACTACGAGCAGTACTTC
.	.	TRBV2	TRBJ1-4	CASRGGRTMGKLFF	TGTGCCAGCAGGGGCGGACGAACTATGGGAAAACTGTTTTTT
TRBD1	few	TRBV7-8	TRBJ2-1	CASSKTGVNEQFF	TGTGCCAGCAGCAAGACAGGGGTCAATGAGCAGTTCTTC
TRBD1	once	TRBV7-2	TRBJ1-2	CASSFGQGVRYGYTF	TGTGCCAGCAGCTTCGGACAGGGGGTCCGCTATGGCTACACCTTC
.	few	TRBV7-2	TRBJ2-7	CASSLGVDSYEQYF	TGTGCCAGCAGCTTAGGGGTTGACTCCTACGAGCAGTACTTC
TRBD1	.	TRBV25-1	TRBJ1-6	CASSESRTGAGYSPLHF	TGTGCCAGCAGTGAATCGAGGACAGGGGCTGGGTATTCACCCCTCCACTTT
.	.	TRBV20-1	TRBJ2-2	CSAGRGELFF	TGCAGTGCTGGGCGCGGGGAGCTGTTTTTT
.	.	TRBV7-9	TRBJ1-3	CASGGASSGNTIYF	TGTGCCAGCGGGGGGGCGAGCTCTGGAAACACCATATATTTT
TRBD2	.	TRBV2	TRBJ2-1	CASSEGLAGRAGNEQFF	TGTGCCAGCAGTGAGGGGTTAGCGGGGAGGGCCGGAAATGAGCAGTTCTTC
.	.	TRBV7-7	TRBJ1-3	CASSLLPGSGNTIYF	TGTGCTAGCAGCTTACTTCCGGGCTCTGGAAACACCATATATTTT
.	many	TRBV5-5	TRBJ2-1	CASSLVGTLVNNEQFF	TGTGCCAGCAGCTTGGTAGGGACACTAGTAAACAATGAGCAGTTCTTC
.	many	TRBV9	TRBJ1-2	CASSPSPNLRQTNYGYTF	TGTGCCAGCAGCCCCTCACCTAACCTCAGGCAGACTAACTATGGCTACACCTTC
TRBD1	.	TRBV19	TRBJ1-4	CASRDRGLPNEKLFF	TGTGCCAGCCGGGACAGGGGGCTCCCTAATGAAAAACTGTTTTTT
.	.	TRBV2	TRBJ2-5	CASSEVRAFQETQYF	TGTGCCAGCAGTGAAGTGCGGGCATTCCAAGAGACCCAGTACTTC
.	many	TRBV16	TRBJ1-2	CASSQRVQDYGYTF	TGTGCCAGCAGCCAAAGGGTACAGGACTATGGCTACACCTTC
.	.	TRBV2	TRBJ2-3	CASSERAGFYTQYF	TGTGCCAGCAGTGAAAGGGCAGGATTTTATACGCAGTATTTT
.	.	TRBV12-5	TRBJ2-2	CASGLTARTGELFF	TGTGCTAGTGGTTTAACGGCGCGCACCGGGGAGCTGTTTTTT
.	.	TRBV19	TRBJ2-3	CASSKGLSGTDTQYF	TGTGCCAGTAGTAAAGGACTATCGGGCACAGATACGCAGTATTTT
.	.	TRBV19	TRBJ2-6	CASRHNAGANVLTF	TGTGCCAGTCGTCACAACGCTGGGGCCAACGTCCTGACTTTC
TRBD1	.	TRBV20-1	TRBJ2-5	CSAFRGQEETQYF	TGCAGTGCCTTTCGGGGACAGGAAGAGACCCAGTACTTC
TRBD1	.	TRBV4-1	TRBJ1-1	CASRTGDYDDTEAFF	TGTGCCAGCAGGACAGGGGATTATGATGACACTGAAGCTTTCTTT
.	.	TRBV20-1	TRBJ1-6	CSARALGTSPLHF	TGCAGTGCTAGAGCCCTTGGGACCTCACCCCTCCACTTT
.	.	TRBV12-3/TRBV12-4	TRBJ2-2	CASANGPGELFF	TGTGCCAGCGCCAACGGCCCCGGGGAGCTGTTTTTT
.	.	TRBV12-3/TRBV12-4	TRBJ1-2	CASSFGTGTF	.
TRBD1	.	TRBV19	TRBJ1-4	CASSIADRGNEKLFF	TGTGCCAGTAGTATAGCGGACAGGGGTAATGAAAAACTGTTTTTT
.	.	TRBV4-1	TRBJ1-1	CASSQAPIRQSEAFF	TGCGCCAGCAGCCAAGCCCCAATTCGACAGAGTGAAGCTTTCTTT
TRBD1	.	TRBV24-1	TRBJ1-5	CATSDQQGVSNQPQHF	TGTGCCACCAGTGACCAGCAGGGGGTAAGCAATCAGCCCCAGCATTTT
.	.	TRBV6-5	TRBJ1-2	CASSRTDHGYTF	TGTGCCAGCAGTCGGACAGACCATGGCTACACCTTC
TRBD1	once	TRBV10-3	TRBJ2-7	CAISESGQGPYSYEQYF	TGTGCCATCAGTGAGTCCGGACAGGGGCCCTACTCCTACGAGCAGTACTTC
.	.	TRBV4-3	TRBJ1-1	CASSPHGNTEAFF	TGCGCCAGCAGCCCACATGGGAACACTGAAGCTTTCTTT
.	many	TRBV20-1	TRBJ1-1	CSRSVNTEAFF	TGCAGTCGTTCCGTGAACACTGAAGCTTTCTTT